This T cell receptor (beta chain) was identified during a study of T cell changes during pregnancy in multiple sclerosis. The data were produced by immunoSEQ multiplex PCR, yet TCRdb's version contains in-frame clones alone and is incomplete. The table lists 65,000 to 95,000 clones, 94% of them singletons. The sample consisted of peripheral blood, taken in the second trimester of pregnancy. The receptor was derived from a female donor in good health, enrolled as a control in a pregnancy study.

This CDR3 is CASSFRQAETQYF. The CDR3, as DNA: TGTGCCAGCAGTTTCAGACAGGCGGAGACCCAGTACTTC. The rearrangement uses TRBV27 and TRBJ2-5; the D gene is possibly TRBD1 (6 bases). CDR3 length equals 13 residues. CDR1 MNHEY and CDR2 SMNVEV come from the germline V gene (reference sequence). Trimming left V 3 bases short and J 5 bases short, with 10 bases between.